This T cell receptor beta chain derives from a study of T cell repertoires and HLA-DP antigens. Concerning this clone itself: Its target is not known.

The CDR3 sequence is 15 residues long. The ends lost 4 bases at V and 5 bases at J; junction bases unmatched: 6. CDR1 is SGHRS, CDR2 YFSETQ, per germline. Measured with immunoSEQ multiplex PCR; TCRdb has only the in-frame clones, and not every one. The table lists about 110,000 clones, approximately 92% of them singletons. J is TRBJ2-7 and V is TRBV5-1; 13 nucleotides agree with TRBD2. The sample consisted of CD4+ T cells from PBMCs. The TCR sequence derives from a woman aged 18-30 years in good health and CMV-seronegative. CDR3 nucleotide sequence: TGCGCCAGCAGCAAACTAGCGGGAGGGGGCCACGAGCAGTACTTC. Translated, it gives CASSKLAGGGHEQYF.